These T cell receptor beta chains were read from a single sample in a study of shared clonotypes between healthy human individuals. The repertoire was sequenced with immunoSEQ multiplex PCR; TCRdb's copy has only in-frame clones and lacks some. The table has a few hundred thousand clones, just over 65% seen once. The sample comprised memory CD4+ T cells sorted from blood. Receptor source: a man aged 25 to 40 in good health. Both conserved end residues are part of each CDR3. Each record gives: V gene, J gene, clone size, D gene, CDR3 protein, CDR3 DNA. D genes are given only for firm matches. Some rows have no size entry. The others give once, few or many, or a class for an expanded clone.

TRBV5-4,TRBJ2-7,-,TRBD2,CASSFRSGRNTYEQYF,TGTGCCAGCAGCTTCAGGAGCGGGAGAAATACCTACGAGCAGTACTTC
TRBV15,TRBJ1-1,once,-,CATTSDVLVRNTEAFF,TGTGCCACCACCTCAGACGTCTTGGTGAGGAACACTGAAGCTTTCTTT
TRBV6-5,TRBJ2-2,-,-,CASRARNTGELFF,TGTGCCAGCAGGGCCAGGAACACCGGGGAGCTGTTTTTT
TRBV18,TRBJ2-6,few,-,CASSPQSGSPSGANVLTF,TGTGCCAGCTCACCACAATCCGGGTCCCCCTCTGGGGCCAACGTCCTGACTTTC
TRBV18,TRBJ1-2,few,-,CASSPATANSYGYTF,TGTGCCAGCTCACCTGCGACAGCGAACAGCTATGGCTACACCTTC
TRBV27,TRBJ2-7,once,-,CASSFLGLEGEQYF,TGTGCCAGCAGTTTCCTGGGATTAGAGGGCGAGCAGTACTTC
TRBV20-1,TRBJ1-1,few,-,CSVPSGAEAFF,TGCAGTGTACCGTCAGGGGCTGAAGCTTTCTTT
TRBV5-1,TRBJ2-7,-,-,CASSQTGVSYEQYF,TGCGCCAGCAGTCAGACCGGGGTATCCTACGAGCAGTACTTC
TRBV6-4,TRBJ2-1,-,-,CASRKSGTNNEQFF,TGTGCCAGCAGAAAGTCCGGGACAAACAATGAGCAGTTCTTC
TRBV29-1,TRBJ2-1,-,TRBD2,CSDRASGTNEQFF,TGCAGCGACCGAGCTAGCGGGACTAATGAGCAGTTCTTC
TRBV4-3,TRBJ1-5,-,TRBD1,CASSQGTGGSNQPQHF,TGCGCCAGCAGCCAAGGGACAGGGGGCTCTAATCAGCCCCAGCATTTT
TRBV28,TRBJ1-2,few,-,CASSNIGGRLAGYTF,TGTGCCAGCAGCAATATCGGGGGCCGGCTTGCTGGCTACACCTTC
TRBV19,TRBJ2-7,once,-,CASSSITETYEQYF,TGTGCCAGTAGCTCAATCACAGAAACCTACGAGCAGTACTTC
TRBV7-6,TRBJ2-5,few,-,CASSLEERETQYF,TGTGCCAGCAGCTTAGAAGAGAGGGAGACCCAGTACTTC
TRBV28,TRBJ1-5,-,TRBD1,CASRRYRGPGDQPQHF,TGTGCCAGCAGGCGTTACAGGGGGCCGGGGGATCAGCCCCAGCATTTT
TRBV28,TRBJ1-2,-,-,CASSLFSGDGYTF,TGTGCCAGCAGTTTATTTTCCGGGGATGGCTACACCTTC
TRBV6-5,TRBJ2-1,-,-,CASRLEGGYEQFF,TGTGCCAGCAGGTTAGAGGGAGGCTATGAGCAGTTCTTC
TRBV5-5,TRBJ1-5,-,-,CASSLALNSNQPQHF,TGTGCCAGCAGCTTGGCCTTAAATAGCAATCAGCCCCAGCATTTT
TRBV28,TRBJ2-7,-,-,CASTDSQLSYEQYF,TGTGCCAGCACCGACAGTCAGCTATCCTACGAGCAGTACTTC
TRBV7-9,TRBJ2-2,many,-,CASSPLGRATGELFF,TGTGCCAGCAGCCCCCTGGGCAGGGCCACCGGGGAGCTGTTTTTT
TRBV28,TRBJ1-1,-,-,CASSLGGDTEAFF,TGTGCCAGCAGTTTAGGCGGGGACACTGAAGCTTTCTTT
TRBV5-4,TRBJ2-5,-,-,CASSGADQETQYF,TGTGCCAGCAGTGGCGCAGACCAAGAGACCCAGTACTTC
TRBV5-1,TRBJ2-2,-,-,CASSFAKTNTGELFF,TGCGCCAGCAGCTTCGCGAAGACGAACACCGGGGAGCTGTTTTTT
TRBV6-5,TRBJ2-7,few,-,CASTRRTGGTYEQYF,TGTGCCAGCACCCGAAGGACAGGAGGGACCTACGAGCAGTACTTC
TRBV29-1,TRBJ2-3,few,TRBD1,CSSTGTGVGDTQYF,TGCAGCTCGACCGGGACAGGGGTTGGAGATACGCAGTATTTT
TRBV7-2,TRBJ2-5,-,-,CASSPTFGETQYF,TGTGCCAGCAGCCCTACGTTTGGAGAGACCCAGTACTTC
TRBV7-2,TRBJ1-5,-,-,CASGDARGRQPQHF,TGTGCCAGCGGCGATGCCAGGGGTCGTCAGCCCCAGCATTTT
TRBV2,TRBJ2-3,few,TRBD1,CASSEGTGDWRTDTQYF,TGTGCCAGCAGTGAAGGGACAGGGGATTGGCGCACAGATACGCAGTATTTT
TRBV25-1,TRBJ2-7,once,TRBD1,CASSDQRQGFSYEQYF,TGTGCCAGCAGTGACCAAAGACAGGGTTTCTCCTACGAGCAGTACTTC
TRBV6-5,TRBJ2-5,-,-,CASGTVQETQYF,TGTGCGAGCGGGACAGTTCAAGAGACCCAGTACTTC
TRBV2,TRBJ2-3,-,-,CASSEATPEGTDTQYF,TGTGCCAGCAGTGAAGCGACTCCCGAGGGGACAGATACGCAGTATTTT
TRBV5-4,TRBJ1-2,-,TRBD1,CASSLVVAGGRRGGYTF,TGTGCCAGCAGCTTGGTGGTTGCAGGGGGCAGGAGAGGTGGCTACACCTTC
TRBV12-5,TRBJ2-5,-,-,CASGLWGAEKTQYF,TGTGCTAGTGGTTTGTGGGGGGCTGAGAAGACCCAGTACTTC
TRBV5-1,TRBJ2-1,-,TRBD1,CASSLTGGTYNEQFF,TGCGCCAGCAGCCTTACAGGGGGCACCTACAATGAGCAGTTCTTC
TRBV6-4,TRBJ2-2,many,TRBD1,CASSLDRVTGELFF,TGTGCCAGCAGCCTGGACAGGGTAACCGGGGAGCTGTTTTTT
TRBV27,TRBJ2-3,many,TRBD1,CASRRDRTTDTQYF,TGTGCCAGCAGACGGGACAGGACCACAGATACGCAGTATTTT